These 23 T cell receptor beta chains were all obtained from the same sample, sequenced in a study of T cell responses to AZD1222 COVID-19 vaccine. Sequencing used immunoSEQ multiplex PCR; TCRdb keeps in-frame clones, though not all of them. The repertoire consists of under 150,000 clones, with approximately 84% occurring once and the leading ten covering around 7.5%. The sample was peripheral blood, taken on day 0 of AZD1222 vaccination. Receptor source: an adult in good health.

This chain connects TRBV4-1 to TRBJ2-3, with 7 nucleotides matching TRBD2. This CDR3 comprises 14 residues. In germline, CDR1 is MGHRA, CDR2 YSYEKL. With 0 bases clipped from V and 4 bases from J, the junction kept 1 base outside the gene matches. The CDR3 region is CASSQDRGADTQYF. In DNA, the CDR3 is TGCGCCAGCAGCCAAGATCGGGGGGCAGATACGCAGTATTTT.

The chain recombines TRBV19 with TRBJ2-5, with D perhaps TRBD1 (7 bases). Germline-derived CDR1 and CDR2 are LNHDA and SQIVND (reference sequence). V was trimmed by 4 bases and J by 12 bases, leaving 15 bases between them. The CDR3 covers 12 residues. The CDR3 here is CASSTSGGTEYF. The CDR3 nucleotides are TGTGCCAGTAGTACAAGTGGAGGGACAGAGTACTTC.

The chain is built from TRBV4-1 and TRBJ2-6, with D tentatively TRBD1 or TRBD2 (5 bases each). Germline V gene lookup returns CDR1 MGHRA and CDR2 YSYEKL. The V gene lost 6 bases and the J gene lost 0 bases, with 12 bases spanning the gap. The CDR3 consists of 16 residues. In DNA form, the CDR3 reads TGCGCCAGCAGAGGGACCTGGAGCTCTGGGGCCAACGTCCTGACTTTC. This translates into CASRGTWSSGANVLTF.

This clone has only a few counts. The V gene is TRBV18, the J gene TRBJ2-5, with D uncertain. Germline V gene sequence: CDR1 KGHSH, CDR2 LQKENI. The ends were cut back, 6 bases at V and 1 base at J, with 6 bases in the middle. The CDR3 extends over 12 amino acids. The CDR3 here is CASSPAQETQYF. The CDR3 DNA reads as TGTGCCAGCTCCCCTGCCCAAGAGACCCAGTACTTC.

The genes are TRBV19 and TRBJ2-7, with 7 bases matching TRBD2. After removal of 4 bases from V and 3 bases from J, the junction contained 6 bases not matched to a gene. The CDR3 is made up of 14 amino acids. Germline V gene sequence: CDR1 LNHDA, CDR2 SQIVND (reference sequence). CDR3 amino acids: CASSTTGTNYEQYF. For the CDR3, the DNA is TGTGCCAGTAGTACCACCGGGACTAACTACGAGCAGTACTTC.

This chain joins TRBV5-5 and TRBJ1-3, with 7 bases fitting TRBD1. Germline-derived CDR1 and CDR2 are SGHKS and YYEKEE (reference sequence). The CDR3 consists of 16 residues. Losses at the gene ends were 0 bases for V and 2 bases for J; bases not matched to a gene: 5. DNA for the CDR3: TGTGCCAGCAGCTTGGAAGGTCAGGGGGCTGGAAACACCATATATTTT. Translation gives CASSLEGQGAGNTIYF.

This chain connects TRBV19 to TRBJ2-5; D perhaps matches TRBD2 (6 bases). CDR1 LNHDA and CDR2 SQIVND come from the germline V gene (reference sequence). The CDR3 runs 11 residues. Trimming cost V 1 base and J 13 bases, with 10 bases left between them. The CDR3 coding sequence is TGTGCCAGTAGTATAGCAGGGAGGCCGTACTTC. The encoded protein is CASSIAGRPYF.

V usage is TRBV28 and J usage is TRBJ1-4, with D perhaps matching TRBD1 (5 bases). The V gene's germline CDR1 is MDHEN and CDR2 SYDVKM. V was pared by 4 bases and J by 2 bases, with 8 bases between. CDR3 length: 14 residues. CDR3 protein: CASSSGSTNEKLFF. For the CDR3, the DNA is TGTGCCAGCAGTTCAGGGTCGACTAATGAAAAACTGTTTTTT.

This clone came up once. The CDR3 region is CAWSFTGTGVKQYF. Here the CDR3 DNA reads TGTGCCTGGAGTTTTACCGGGACAGGGGTAAAGCAGTACTTC. V gene TRBV30 combines with J gene TRBJ2-7; 10 bases line up with TRBD1. There are 14 residues in the CDR3. Germline CDR1 GTSNPN, CDR2 SVGIG (reference sequence). The junction had 9 bases not matched to a gene; V was cut back by 2 bases and J by 8 bases.

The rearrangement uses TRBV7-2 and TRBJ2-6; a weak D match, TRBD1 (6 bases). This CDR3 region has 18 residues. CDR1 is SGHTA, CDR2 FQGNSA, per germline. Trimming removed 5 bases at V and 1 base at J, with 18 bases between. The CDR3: CASSLARQAPSGANVLTF. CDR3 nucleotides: TGTGCCAGCAGCCTGGCCCGACAGGCACCGTCTGGGGCCAACGTCCTGACTTTC. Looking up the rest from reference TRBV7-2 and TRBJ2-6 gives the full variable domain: GAGVSQSPSNKVTEKGKDVELRCDPISGHTALYWYRQSLGQGLEFLIYFQGNSAPDKSGLPSDRFSAERTGGSVSTLTIQRTQQEDSAVYLCASSLARQAPSGANVLTFGAGSRLTVL.

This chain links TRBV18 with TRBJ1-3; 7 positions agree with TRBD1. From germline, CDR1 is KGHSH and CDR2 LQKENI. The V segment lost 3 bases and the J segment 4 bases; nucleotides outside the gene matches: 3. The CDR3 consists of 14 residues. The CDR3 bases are TGTGCCAGCTCACCGACAGGGCCAGGAAACACCATATATTTT. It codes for CASSPTGPGNTIYF.

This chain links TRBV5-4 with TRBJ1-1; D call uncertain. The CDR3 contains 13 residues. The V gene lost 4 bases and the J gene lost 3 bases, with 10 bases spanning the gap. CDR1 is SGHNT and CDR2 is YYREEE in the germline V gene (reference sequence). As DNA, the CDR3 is TGTGCCAGCAGCCGAGACGGGGACACTGAAGCTTTCTTT. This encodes CASSRDGDTEAFF.

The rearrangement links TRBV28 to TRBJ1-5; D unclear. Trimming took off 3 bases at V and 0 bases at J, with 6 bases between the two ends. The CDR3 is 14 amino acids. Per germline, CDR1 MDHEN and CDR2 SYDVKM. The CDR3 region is CASSFWVSNQPQHF. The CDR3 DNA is TGTGCCAGCAGTTTCTGGGTTAGCAATCAGCCCCAGCATTTT. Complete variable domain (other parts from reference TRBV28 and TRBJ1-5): DVKVTQSSRYLVKRTGEKVFLECVQDMDHENMFWYRQDPGLGLRLIYFSYDVKMKEKGDIPEGYSVSREKKERFSLILESASTNQTSMYLCASSFWVSNQPQHFGDGTRLSIL.

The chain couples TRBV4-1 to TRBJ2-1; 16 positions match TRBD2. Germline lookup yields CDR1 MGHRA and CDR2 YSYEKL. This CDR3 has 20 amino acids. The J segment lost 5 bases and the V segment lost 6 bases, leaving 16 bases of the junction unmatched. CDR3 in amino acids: CASSPLDLGLAGGPNNEQFF. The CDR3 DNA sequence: TGCGCCAGCAGTCCTCTAGACCTGGGACTAGCGGGGGGGCCGAACAATGAGCAGTTCTTC.

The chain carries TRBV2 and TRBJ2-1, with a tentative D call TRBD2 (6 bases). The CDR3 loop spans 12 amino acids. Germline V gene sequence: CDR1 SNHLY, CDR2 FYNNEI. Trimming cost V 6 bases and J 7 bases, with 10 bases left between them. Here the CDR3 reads CASSGTGNEQFF. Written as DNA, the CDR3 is TGTGCCAGCAGCGGGACTGGTAATGAGCAGTTCTTC.

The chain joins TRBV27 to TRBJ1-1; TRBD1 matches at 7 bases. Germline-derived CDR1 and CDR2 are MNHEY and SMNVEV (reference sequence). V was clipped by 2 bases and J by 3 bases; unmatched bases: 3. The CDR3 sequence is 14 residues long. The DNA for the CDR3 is TGTGCCAGCAGTTTAGGAGGACAGGACACTGAAGCTTTCTTT. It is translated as CASSLGGQDTEAFF.

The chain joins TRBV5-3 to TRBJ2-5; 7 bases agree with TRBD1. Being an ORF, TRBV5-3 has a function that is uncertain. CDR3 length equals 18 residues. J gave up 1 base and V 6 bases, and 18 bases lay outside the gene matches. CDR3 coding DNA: TGTGCCAGAAAGCTAGGGGGCCAGGTCGAGAGCCGCCAAGAGACCCAGTACTTC. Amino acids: CARKLGGQVESRQETQYF.

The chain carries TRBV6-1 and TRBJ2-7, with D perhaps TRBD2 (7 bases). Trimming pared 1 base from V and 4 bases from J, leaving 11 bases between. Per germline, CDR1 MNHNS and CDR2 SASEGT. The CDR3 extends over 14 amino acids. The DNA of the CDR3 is TGTGCCAGCAGTGAAGACGGGGGGCGGTACGAGCAGTACTTC. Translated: CASSEDGGRYEQYF.

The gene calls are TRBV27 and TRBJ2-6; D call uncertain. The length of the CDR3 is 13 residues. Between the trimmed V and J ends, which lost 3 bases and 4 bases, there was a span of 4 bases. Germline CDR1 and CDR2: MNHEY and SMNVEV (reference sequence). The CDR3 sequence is CASSFRGANVLTF. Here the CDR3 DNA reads TGTGCCAGCAGTTTCAGGGGGGCCAACGTCCTGACTTTC.

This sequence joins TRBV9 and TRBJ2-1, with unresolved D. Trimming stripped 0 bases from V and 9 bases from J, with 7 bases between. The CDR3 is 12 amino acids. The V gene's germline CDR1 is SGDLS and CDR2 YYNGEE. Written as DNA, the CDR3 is TGTGCCAGCAGCGTAGGTTCCGGTGAGCAGTTCTTC. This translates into CASSVGSGEQFF. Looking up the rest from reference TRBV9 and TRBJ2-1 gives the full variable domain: DSGVTQTPKHLITATGQRVTLRCSPRSGDLSVYWYQQSLDQGLQFLIQYYNGEERAKGNILERFSAQQFPDLHSELNLSSLELGDSALYFCASSVGSGEQFFGPGTRLTVL.

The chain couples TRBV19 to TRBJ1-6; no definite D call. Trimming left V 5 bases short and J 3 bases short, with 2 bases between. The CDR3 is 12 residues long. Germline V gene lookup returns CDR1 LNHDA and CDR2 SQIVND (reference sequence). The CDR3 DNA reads TGTGCCAGTAGTCTCTATAATTCACCCCTCCACTTT. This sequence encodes CASSLYNSPLHF.

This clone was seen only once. The CDR3 nucleotides read TGTGCCAGCAGCCCGGGGGGAAACCGAAATTCACCCCTCCACTTT. Translation gives CASSPGGNRNSPLHF. J is TRBJ1-6 and V is TRBV5-4, with a weak D call TRBD1 (5 bases). CDR3 length: 15 residues. Trimming took 4 bases from V and 7 from J, leaving 15 bases between them. Looked up from germline, CDR1 is SGHNT and CDR2 is YYREEE (reference sequence).

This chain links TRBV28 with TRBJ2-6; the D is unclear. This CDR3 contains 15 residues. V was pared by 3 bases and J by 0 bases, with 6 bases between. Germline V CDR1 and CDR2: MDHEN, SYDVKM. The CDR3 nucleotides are TGTGCCAGCAGTTTCCGGTACTCTGGGGCCAACGTCCTGACTTTC. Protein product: CASSFRYSGANVLTF. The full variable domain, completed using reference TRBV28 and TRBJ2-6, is DVKVTQSSRYLVKRTGEKVFLECVQDMDHENMFWYRQDPGLGLRLIYFSYDVKMKEKGDIPEGYSVSREKKERFSLILESASTNQTSMYLCASSFRYSGANVLTFGAGSRLTVL.